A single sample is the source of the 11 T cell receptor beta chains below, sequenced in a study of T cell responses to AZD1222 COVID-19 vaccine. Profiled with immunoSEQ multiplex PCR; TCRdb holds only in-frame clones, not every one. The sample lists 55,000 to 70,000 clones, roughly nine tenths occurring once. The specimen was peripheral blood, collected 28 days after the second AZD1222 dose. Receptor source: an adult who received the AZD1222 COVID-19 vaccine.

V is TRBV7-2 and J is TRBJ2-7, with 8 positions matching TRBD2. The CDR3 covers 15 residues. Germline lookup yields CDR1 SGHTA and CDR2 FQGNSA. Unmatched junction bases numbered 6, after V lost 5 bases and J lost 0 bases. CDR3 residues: CASSTGLASSYEQYF. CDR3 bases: TGTGCCAGCAGCACCGGACTAGCCAGCTCCTACGAGCAGTACTTC.

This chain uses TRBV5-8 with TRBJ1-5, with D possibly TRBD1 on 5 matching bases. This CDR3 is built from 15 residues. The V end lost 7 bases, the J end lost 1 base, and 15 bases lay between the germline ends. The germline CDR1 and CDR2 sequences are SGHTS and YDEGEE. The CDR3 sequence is CASSVRGMSNQPQHF. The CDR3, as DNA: TGTGCCAGCTCCGTTAGGGGTATGAGCAATCAGCCCCAGCATTTT.

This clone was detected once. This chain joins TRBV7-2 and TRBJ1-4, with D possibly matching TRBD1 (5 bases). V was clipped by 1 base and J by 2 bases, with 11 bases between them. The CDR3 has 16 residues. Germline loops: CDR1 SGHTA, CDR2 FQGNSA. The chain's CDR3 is CASSLVQGGTNEKLFF. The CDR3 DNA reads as TGTGCCAGCAGCTTAGTTCAGGGTGGGACTAATGAAAAACTGTTTTTT.

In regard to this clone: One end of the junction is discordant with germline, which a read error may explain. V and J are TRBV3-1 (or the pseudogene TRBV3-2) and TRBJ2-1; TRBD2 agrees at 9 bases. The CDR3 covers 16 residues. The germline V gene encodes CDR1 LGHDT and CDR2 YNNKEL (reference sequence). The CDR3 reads CASSEDERLADGEQFF. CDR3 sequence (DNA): TGTGCCAGCAGCGAAGATGAGAGACTAGCGGATGGGGAGCAGTTCTTC.

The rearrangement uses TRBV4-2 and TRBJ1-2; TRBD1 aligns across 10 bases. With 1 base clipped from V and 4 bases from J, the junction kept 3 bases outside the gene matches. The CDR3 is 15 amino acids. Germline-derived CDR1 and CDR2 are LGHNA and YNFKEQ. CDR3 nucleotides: TGTGCCAGCAGCCAAGGACAGGGGGCGATCTATGGCTACACCTTC. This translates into CASSQGQGAIYGYTF.

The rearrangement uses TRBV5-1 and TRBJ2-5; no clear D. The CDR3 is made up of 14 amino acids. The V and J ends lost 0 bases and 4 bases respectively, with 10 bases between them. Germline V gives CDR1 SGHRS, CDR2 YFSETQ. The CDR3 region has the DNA TGCGCCAGCAGCTTGGGCAGCCCGGGAGAGACCCAGTACTTC. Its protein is CASSLGSPGETQYF.

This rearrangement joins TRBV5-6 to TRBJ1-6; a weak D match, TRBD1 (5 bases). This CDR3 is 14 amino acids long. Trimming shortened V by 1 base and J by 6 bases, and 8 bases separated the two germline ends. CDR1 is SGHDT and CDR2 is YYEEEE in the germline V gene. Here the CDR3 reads CASSLWTPNSPLHF. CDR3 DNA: TGTGCCAGCAGCTTGTGGACACCTAATTCACCCCTCCACTTT.

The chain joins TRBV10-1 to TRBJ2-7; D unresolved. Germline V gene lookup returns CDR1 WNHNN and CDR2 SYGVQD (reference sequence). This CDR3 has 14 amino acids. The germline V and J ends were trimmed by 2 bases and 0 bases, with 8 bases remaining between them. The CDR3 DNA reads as TGCGCCAGCAGTGAGGGTAGCAGCTCCTACGAGCAGTACTTC. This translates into CASSEGSSSYEQYF.

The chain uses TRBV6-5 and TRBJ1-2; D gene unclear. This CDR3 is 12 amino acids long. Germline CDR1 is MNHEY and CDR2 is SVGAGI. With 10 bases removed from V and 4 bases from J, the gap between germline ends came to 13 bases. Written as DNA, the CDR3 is TGTGCCACCTTCGGTGTGAGCTATGGCTACACCTTC. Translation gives CATFGVSYGYTF.

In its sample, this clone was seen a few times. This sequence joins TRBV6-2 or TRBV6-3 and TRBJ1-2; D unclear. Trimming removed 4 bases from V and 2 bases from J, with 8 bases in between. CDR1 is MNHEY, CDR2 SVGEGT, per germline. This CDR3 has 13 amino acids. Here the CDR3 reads CASSSPPNYGYTF. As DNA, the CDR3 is TGTGCCAGCAGTTCGCCGCCGAACTATGGCTACACCTTC.

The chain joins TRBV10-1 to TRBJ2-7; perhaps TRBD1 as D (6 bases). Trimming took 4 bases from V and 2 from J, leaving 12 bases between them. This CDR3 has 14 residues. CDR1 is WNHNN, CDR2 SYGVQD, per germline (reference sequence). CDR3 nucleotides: TGCGCCAGCAGTGGCCGGGACATCGCCTACGAGCAGTACTTC. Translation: CASSGRDIAYEQYF.